The 2 T cell receptor beta chains below come from one sample, sequenced in a study of Ad26.COV2.S vaccination and SARS-CoV-2 variants. Treatment denoted: over 15 received Ad26.COV2.S at low or high dose, single or two shots; five or six received placebo; per-sample allocation not given. Samples came from day 63 after the first vaccine or placebo injection. TCRdb keeps only in-frame clones here, not all; method: immunoSEQ multiplex PCR. Of 320,000 or so clones in the sample, approximately 87% are singletons; the top ten hold about 5.4%. The sample in question was peripheral blood, obtained in a trial of Ad26.COV2.S vaccine versus placebo. These receptors came from a person aged 18 to 59 who received the Ad26.COV2.S COVID-19 vaccine or a placebo.

This sequence joins TRBV10-1 and TRBJ2-7, with D perhaps matching TRBD2 (6 bases). The length of the CDR3 is 16 residues. CDR1 is WNHNN, CDR2 SYGVQD, per germline (reference sequence). V was clipped by 8 bases and J by 0 bases, with 20 bases between them. The CDR3 bases are TGCGCCAGCCGCACTCCGGGACGGGGGAGCTCCTACGAGCAGTACGTC. Translation gives CASRTPGRGSSYEQYV.

V gene TRBV6-6 combines with J gene TRBJ2-3; TRBD1 aligns across 11 bases. The germline gives CDR1 MNHNY, CDR2 SVGAGI (reference sequence). This CDR3 is built from 16 residues. V gave up 0 bases and J gave up 7 bases; unmatched junction bases: 6. The CDR3 sequence is CASSYSWTGGSHTQYF. DNA of the CDR3: TGTGCCAGCAGTTACTCGTGGACAGGGGGCTCTCATACGCAGTATTTT.